These 12 T cell receptor beta chains came from one sample sequenced in a study of neurological immune-mediated disorders. Each CDR3 protein gets one entry after TCRdb re-called the 5' RACE reads with MiXCR. The repertoire holds roughly 100,000 distinct CDR3 sequences, about a tenth seen once, with around 3.3% in the top ten. The time point: longitudinal time-point 3. The sequenced sample consisted of PBMCs. These receptors were obtained from a female donor with HTLV-1-associated myelopathy (HAM/TSP).

This clonotype showed up many times. The V gene is TRBV6-5, the J gene TRBJ1-2; weak D call: TRBD1 (5 bases). Germline lookup yields CDR1 MNHEY and CDR2 SVGAGI. V gave up 2 bases and J gave up 1 base, with 11 bases separating them. The CDR3 covers 15 residues. CDR3 DNA sequence: TGTGCCAGCAGTTACGAAGGGGAAAATAACTATGGCTACACCTTC. Translated, it gives CASSYEGENNYGYTF.

This clonotype has at least ten counts. The chain links TRBV6-1 to TRBJ2-5; no reliable D call. Per germline, CDR1 MNHNS and CDR2 SASEGT. This CDR3 is built from 12 residues. V gave up 5 bases and J gave up 1 base, with 5 bases separating them. The CDR3 reads CASSPSQETQYF. CDR3 in DNA: TGTGCCAGCAGTCCCTCCCAAGAGACCCAGTACTTC.

Ten or more counts support this clonotype. The chain uses TRBV20-1 and TRBJ2-7, with 8 bases identical to TRBD2. The V and J ends lost 0 bases and 3 bases, in that order; junction bases with no gene match: 7. CDR1 is DFQATT, CDR2 SNEGSKA, per germline (reference sequence). CDR3 length: 15 amino acids. The CDR3 DNA reads TGCAGTGCTAGAGATCGGCTAGCGGGTATCTACGAGCAGTACTTC. Translation: CSARDRLAGIYEQYF.

This clonotype showed up many times. The rearrangement joins TRBV11-2 to TRBJ2-7, with D perhaps matching TRBD2 (7 bases). CDR3 length: 13 residues. Deletions cut 3 bases from V and 7 bases from J, with 13 bases between. Germline CDR1 SGHAT, CDR2 FQNNGV. The chain's CDR3 is CASSFGGAGEQYF. In DNA form, the CDR3 reads TGTGCCAGCAGCTTTGGGGGGGCCGGGGAGCAGTACTTC.

The CDR3 region is CASSLFGGGRSGTGELFF. DNA for the CDR3: TGTGCCAGCAGCCTCTTCGGGGGGGGACGTTCGGGCACCGGGGAGCTGTTTTTT. The chain has TRBV3-1 and TRBJ2-2, with 8 bases that match TRBD2. J was trimmed by 4 bases and V by 4 bases; bases with no gene match: 14. CDR1 and CDR2 (germline): LGHDT, YNNKEL (reference sequence). There are 18 residues in the CDR3.

This clonotype was seen repeatedly, ten times or more. The chain joins TRBV5-1 to TRBJ2-5; D unresolved. Germline CDR1 and CDR2: SGHRS and YFSETQ. Trimming cost V 0 bases and J 2 bases, with 8 bases left between them. This CDR3 spans 14 amino acids. The CDR3 coding sequence is TGCGCCAGCAGCTTGGCCGGACCGCAAGAGACCCAGTACTTC. Protein product: CASSLAGPQETQYF.

This clonotype was picked up many times. The chain joins TRBV15 to TRBJ1-5; 7 bases are a match to TRBD1. This CDR3 is 16 amino acids long. CDR1 LNHNV and CDR2 YYDKDF come from the germline V gene (reference sequence). Losses at the gene ends were 5 bases for V and 3 bases for J; bases not matched to a gene: 10. This CDR3 reads CATSASRQGPNQPQHF. The CDR3 DNA is TGTGCCACCAGCGCCAGTAGACAGGGACCCAATCAGCCCCAGCATTTT.

This clonotype was seen repeatedly, ten times or more. The chain combines TRBV12-3 or TRBV12-4 with TRBJ2-7, with D possibly being TRBD1 or TRBD2 (5 bases each). V was trimmed by 5 bases and J by 4 bases, leaving 12 bases between them. CDR3 length equals 13 residues. The CDR3 region is CASSQPGAYEQYF. Written as DNA, the CDR3 is TGTGCCAGCAGTCAACCCGGGGCATACGAGCAGTACTTC.

As for this clonotype: This clone may be a read error of a much larger clone one base away. The chain uses TRBV20-1 and TRBJ2-1; D is possibly TRBD2 (5 bases). The CDR3 extends over 16 amino acids. Germline CDR1 reads DFQATT; CDR2 reads SNEGSKA (reference sequence). V was clipped by 7 bases and J by 4 bases, with 23 bases between them. CDR3: CSGNLNEAERYNEQFF. CDR3 coding DNA: TGCAGTGGAAATCTCAATGAAGCGGAGCGATACAATGAGCAGTTCTTC.

In this sample, this clonotype turned up many times. This chain joins TRBV7-9 and TRBJ2-2; 8 bases are a match to TRBD1. Trimming cost V 4 bases and J 4 bases; bases outside gene matches: 5. CDR1 is SEHNR, CDR2 FQNEAQ, per germline (reference sequence). This CDR3 comprises 15 residues. The CDR3 bases are TGTGCCAGCAGCTGGGACAGGCGGAGCACCGGGGAGCTGTTTTTT. As protein: CASSWDRRSTGELFF.

This chain connects TRBV3-1 to TRBJ2-3; 9 nucleotides line up with TRBD2. The CDR3 consists of 17 residues. CDR1 is LGHDT, CDR2 YNNKEL, per germline (reference sequence). The junction had 12 bases not matched to a gene; V was cut back by 4 bases and J by 4 bases. CDR3 DNA: TGTGCCAGCAGCCCCTCGAGGCCTAGCGGGGTCGCAGATACGCAGTATTTT. This translates into CASSPSRPSGVADTQYF.

This clonotype has at least ten counts. An end of the junction differs from the germline gene, which may be a read error. The chain is built from TRBV5-1 and TRBJ2-7; D remains unclear. This CDR3 contains 14 residues. CDR1 and CDR2 from the germline V gene are SGHRS and YFSETQ. In nucleotides, the CDR3 is TGTGCCAGCAGCTTAGATCCCGCTTCCTACGAGCAGTACTTC. Translation: CASSLDPASYEQYF.